A selection of T cell receptor beta chains follows, all from one sample in a study of early T cells in non-severe SARS-CoV-2 infection. Using its own MiXCR run on the 5' RACE reads, TCRdb lists one record per CDR3 protein. This table holds tens of thousands of distinct CDR3 sequences, 13% found once. Sequencing used whole blood. The receptors stem from an adult who was a healthcare worker with PCR-confirmed SARS-CoV-2 infection or an uninfected control (not recorded which). Each CDR3 is given with its conserved first and last residue. The D gene is left open where the match is weak. Where a row states a size, it is once, few, many or the class of an expanded clone; other rows omit it.

>.|.|TRBJ2-2|TRBV29-1
CSVDLVGDLFF
TGCAGCGTTGATCTGGTCGGGGACCTGTTTTTT
>many|TRBD1|TRBJ1-1|TRBV29-1
CSSRSGTGVNTEAFF
TGCAGCTCCCGATCCGGGACAGGGGTTAACACTGAAGCTTTCTTT
>.|.|TRBJ2-7|TRBV5-1
CASSLSYLEQYF
TGCGCCAGCAGCCTCTCCTATCTCGAGCAGTACTTC
>.|TRBD1|TRBJ2-7|TRBV7-9
CASSPGQIYEQYF
TGTGCCAGCAGCCCGGGACAGATCTACGAGCAGTACTTC
>many|TRBD2|TRBJ2-3|TRBV5-1
CASSLVASGRKDTQYF
TGCGCCAGCAGCTTGGTGGCTAGCGGGAGGAAGGATACGCAGTATTTT
>many|.|TRBJ2-2|TRBV2
CASSEQSNTGELFF
TGTGCCAGCAGTGAACAGTCAAACACCGGGGAGCTGTTTTTT
>.|TRBD2|TRBJ2-7|TRBV12-3/TRBV12-4
CASSRGLAGGYEQYF
TGTGCCAGCAGCCGAGGACTAGCGGGAGGATACGAGCAGTACTTC
>few|TRBD2|TRBJ2-1|TRBV29-1
CSLRTSGEQFF
TGCAGCCTACGGACTAGCGGTGAGCAGTTCTTC
>many|TRBD1|TRBJ1-1|TRBV29-1
CSVETGGVTEAFF
TGCAGCGTCGAGACAGGGGGCGTCACTGAAGCTTTCTTT
>.|.|TRBJ2-3|TRBV5-1
CASGLRDTQYF
TGCGCCAGCGGGTTGAGGGATACGCAGTATTTT
>medium-sized|.|TRBJ2-1|TRBV25-1
CASRRGLNEQFF
TGTGCCAGTCGGAGGGGGCTTAATGAGCAGTTCTTC
>many|TRBD2|TRBJ2-1|TRBV12-3/TRBV12-4
CASRGSGSSYNEQFF
TGTGCCAGCAGAGGAAGCGGGAGCTCCTACAATGAGCAGTTCTTC
>.|TRBD2|TRBJ2-3|TRBV28
CASTTGTRKDTQYF
TGTGCCAGCACAACCGGGACTAGAAAAGATACGCAGTATTTT
>.|TRBD1|TRBJ1-1|TRBV29-1
CSVRTGRNTEAFF
TGCAGCGTTAGGACAGGGCGGAACACTGAAGCTTTCTTT
>.|TRBD1|TRBJ2-7|TRBV28
CASRGMGQGVHEQYF
TGTGCCAGCAGGGGGATGGGACAGGGGGTCCACGAGCAGTACTTC
>few|.|TRBJ2-1|TRBV20-1
CSAAPPVAHEQFF
TGCAGTGCGGCCCCCCCCGTCGCCCATGAGCAGTTCTTC
>few|.|TRBJ1-6|TRBV2
CASSVGYNSPLHF
TGTGCCAGCAGTGTCGGATATAATTCACCCCTCCACTTT
>few|.|TRBJ1-1|TRBV10-3
CAIGGHGLNTEAFF
TGTGCCATCGGGGGGCACGGACTGAACACTGAAGCTTTCTTT
>.|TRBD1|TRBJ1-4|TRBV5-1
CASSLGRQGDEKLFF
TGCGCCAGCAGCTTAGGGAGACAGGGGGATGAAAAACTGTTTTTT
>many|.|TRBJ2-5|TRBV6-1
CASSPRWGSEETQYF
TGTGCCAGCAGCCCGAGGTGGGGATCCGAAGAGACCCAGTACTTC
>few|TRBD1|TRBJ2-7|TRBV5-1
CASSLGDRPYEQYF
TGCGCCAGCAGCTTGGGGGACAGGCCCTACGAGCAGTACTTC
>many|.|TRBJ2-2|TRBV19
CASSIGPNTGELFF
TGTGCCAGTAGTATTGGACCGAACACCGGGGAGCTGTTTTTT
>.|TRBD2|TRBJ2-5|TRBV10-3
CAISAGTSYETQYF
TGTGCCATCAGTGCCGGGACTAGCTATGAGACCCAGTACTTC
>.|TRBD1|TRBJ2-7|TRBV3-1
CASSQYQGTVAYEQYF
TGTGCCAGCAGCCAATATCAGGGGACAGTCGCCTACGAGCAGTACTTC
>many|.|TRBJ1-5|TRBV7-9
CASSFGAAHSNQPQHF
TGTGCCAGCAGCTTTGGGGCAGCTCATAGCAATCAGCCCCAGCATTTT
>many|TRBD1|TRBJ1-1|TRBV28
CASSLPTGAGTEAFF
TGTGCCAGCAGTCTACCCACAGGGGCGGGCACTGAAGCTTTCTTT
>.|.|TRBJ1-1|TRBV7-9
CASSDTGLAEAFF
TGTGCCAGCAGCGATACAGGTTTGGCTGAAGCTTTCTTT
>.|.|TRBJ2-3|TRBV20-1
CSARLPSASTDTQYF
TGCAGTGCTAGACTTCCTAGCGCGAGCACAGATACGCAGTATTTT
>many|.|TRBJ1-1|TRBV29-1
CSVAGGSMNTEAFF
TGCAGCGTTGCGGGGGGGAGTATGAACACTGAAGCTTTCTTT
>.|TRBD1|TRBJ1-4|TRBV20-1
CSARAPPGQGTNEKLFF
TGCAGTGCTAGAGCCCCGCCGGGACAGGGGACTAATGAAAAACTGTTTTTT
>many|.|TRBJ2-7|TRBV28
CASSLISSYEQYF
TGTGCCAGCAGTTTGATTAGCTCCTACGAGCAGTACTTC
>many|.|TRBJ2-3|TRBV14
CASSQGVSSTDTQYF
TGTGCCAGCAGCCAAGGCGTCAGTAGCACAGATACGCAGTATTTT
>many|.|TRBJ2-3|TRBV7-2
CASSRDWRTDTQYF
TGTGCCAGCAGCCGTGACTGGAGGACAGATACGCAGTATTTT
>many|TRBD1|TRBJ1-1|TRBV18
CASSPSTGTNTEAFF
TGTGCCAGCTCACCTTCGACAGGGACGAACACTGAAGCTTTCTTT
>few|TRBD1|TRBJ2-1|TRBV30
CAWRLTGGQFF
TGTGCCTGGAGGTTGACAGGGGGGCAGTTCTTC
>few|TRBD1|TRBJ1-5|TRBV12-3/TRBV12-4
CASSLGQYQPQHF
TGTGCCAGCAGTTTGGGACAGTATCAGCCCCAGCATTTT
>few|.|TRBJ1-6|TRBV12-3/TRBV12-4
CASSLSIGGNSPLHF
TGTGCCAGCAGTTTATCTATAGGCGGTAATTCACCCCTCCACTTT
>many|.|TRBJ2-4|TRBV7-2
CASSLAGQRGVKNIQYF
TGTGCCAGCAGCTTAGCGGGACAGAGGGGGGTAAAAAACATTCAGTACTTC
>.|.|TRBJ2-5|TRBV5-4
CASSLAMAQTETQYF
TGTGCCAGCAGCTTGGCCATGGCGCAGACGGAGACCCAGTACTTC
>few|TRBD1|TRBJ1-2|TRBV5-5
CASSLGQGASYGYTF
TGTGCCAGCAGCTTGGGGCAGGGGGCCTCCTATGGCTACACCTTC
>few|.|TRBJ2-7|TRBV11-1
CASSLLWDTSYEQYF
TGTGCCAGCAGCTTACTATGGGACACATCCTACGAGCAGTACTTC
>many|.|TRBJ2-1|TRBV28
CASSSTLTYFF
TGTGCCAGCAGTTCTACACTGACCTATTTCTTC
>.|TRBD2|TRBJ2-1|TRBV15
CATSRDLGLAYPNEQFF
TGTGCCACCAGCAGAGATCTGGGACTAGCATACCCCAATGAGCAGTTCTTC
>many|TRBD1|TRBJ2-2|TRBV28
CASSFPRTGPNQNTGELFF
TGTGCCAGCAGTTTCCCTCGGACAGGGCCTAATCAGAACACCGGGGAGCTGTTTTTT
>many|.|TRBJ2-5|TRBV9
CASSTVPGETQYF
TGTGCCAGCAGCACAGTCCCGGGGGAGACCCAGTACTTC
>many|TRBD1|TRBJ1-4|TRBV7-2
CASSLDRGRDEKLFF
TGTGCCAGCAGCCTGGACAGGGGGCGTGATGAAAAACTGTTTTTT
>many|.|TRBJ1-1|TRBV28
CASSFYRMGGTEAFF
TGTGCCAGCAGTTTTTACCGAATGGGCGGCACTGAAGCTTTCTTT
>few|.|TRBJ1-2|TRBV6-5
CASSSILWEYEGYTF
TGTGCCAGCAGTTCTATTTTGTGGGAATATGAAGGCTACACCTTC
>.|.|TRBJ2-7|TRBV2
CASSEARGGEQYF
TGTGCCAGCAGTGAAGCGCGTGGGGGGGAGCAGTACTTC
>few|.|TRBJ1-2|TRBV18
CASSPSAYGYTF
TGTGCCAGCTCACCGTCAGCTTATGGCTACACCTTC
>.|TRBD2|TRBJ2-1|TRBV20-1
CSAIGELAGGEQFF
TGCAGTGCCATTGGGGAACTAGCGGGAGGTGAGCAGTTCTTC